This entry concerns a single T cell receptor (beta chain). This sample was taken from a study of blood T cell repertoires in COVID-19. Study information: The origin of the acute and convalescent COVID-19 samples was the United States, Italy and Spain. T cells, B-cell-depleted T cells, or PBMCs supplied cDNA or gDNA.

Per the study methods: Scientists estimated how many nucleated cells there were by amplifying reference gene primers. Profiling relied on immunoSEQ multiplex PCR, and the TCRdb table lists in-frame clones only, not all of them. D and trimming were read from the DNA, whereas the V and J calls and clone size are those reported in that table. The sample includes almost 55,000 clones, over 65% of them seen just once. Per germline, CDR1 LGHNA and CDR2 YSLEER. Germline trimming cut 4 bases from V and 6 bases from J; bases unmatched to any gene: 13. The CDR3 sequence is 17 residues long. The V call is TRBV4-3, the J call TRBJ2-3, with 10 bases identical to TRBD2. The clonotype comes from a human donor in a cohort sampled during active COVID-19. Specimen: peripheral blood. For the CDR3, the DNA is TGCGCCAGCAGCCCGGGAGGTATAGCGGGGGGACTCGATACGCAGTATTTT. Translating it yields CASSPGGIAGGLDTQYF.